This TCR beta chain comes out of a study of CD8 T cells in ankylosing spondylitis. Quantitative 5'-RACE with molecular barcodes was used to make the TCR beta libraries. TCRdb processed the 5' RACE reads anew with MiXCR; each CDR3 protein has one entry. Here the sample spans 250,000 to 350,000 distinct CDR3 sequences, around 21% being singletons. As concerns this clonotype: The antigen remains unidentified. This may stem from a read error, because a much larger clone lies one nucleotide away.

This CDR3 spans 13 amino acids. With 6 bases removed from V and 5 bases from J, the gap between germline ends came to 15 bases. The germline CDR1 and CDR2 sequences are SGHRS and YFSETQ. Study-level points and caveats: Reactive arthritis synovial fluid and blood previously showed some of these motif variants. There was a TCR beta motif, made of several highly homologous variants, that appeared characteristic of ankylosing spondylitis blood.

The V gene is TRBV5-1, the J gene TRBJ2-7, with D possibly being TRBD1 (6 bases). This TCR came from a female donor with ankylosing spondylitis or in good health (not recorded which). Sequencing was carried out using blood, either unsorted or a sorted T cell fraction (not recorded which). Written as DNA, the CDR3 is TGCGCCAGCACCCGACAGGAAATGCACGAGCAGTACTTC. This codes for CASTRQEMHEQYF. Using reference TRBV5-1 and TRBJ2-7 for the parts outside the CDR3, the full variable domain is KAGVTQTPRYLIKTRGQQVTLSCSPISGHRSVSWYQQTPGQGLQFLFEYFSETQRNKGNFPGRFSGRQFSNSRSEMNVSTLELGDSALYLCASTRQEMHEQYFGPGTRLTVT.